Presented here are 24 T cell receptor beta chains from one specimen sequenced in a study of shared clonotypes between healthy human individuals. Produced via immunoSEQ multiplex PCR; TCRdb's table is partial and in-frame only. The sample records 1.6 million or so clones, 98% to 99% being singletons. The specimen sequenced was naive CD4+ T cells sorted from blood. Sample subset: CD45RA+ positively selected. All receptors derive from a man younger than 45 in good health.

The V call is TRBV5-4, the J call TRBJ2-7; D is unresolved. CDR1 is SGHNT, CDR2 YYREEE, per germline (reference sequence). V was pared by 0 bases and J by 1 base, with 5 bases between. The CDR3 is made up of 13 amino acids. The CDR3 DNA reads as TGTGCCAGCAGCTTGGAGAAGTCCTACGAGCAGTACTTC. This gives the protein CASSLEKSYEQYF.

The rearrangement joins TRBV7-8 to TRBJ2-6, with D perhaps TRBD2 (6 bases). V was pared by 4 bases and J by 5 bases, with 24 bases between. Germline CDR1 is SGHVS and CDR2 is FQNEAQ. The CDR3 has 19 residues. CDR3 region: CASSSSPGGGVGRANVLTF. The CDR3 nucleotides read TGTGCCAGCAGCTCATCCCCCGGGGGTGGTGTCGGCAGGGCCAACGTCCTGACTTTC.

This chain joins TRBV7-9 and TRBJ2-3; D is possibly TRBD1 (5 bases). Germline V gene sequence: CDR1 SEHNR, CDR2 FQNEAQ (reference sequence). Trimming cost V 3 bases and J 2 bases, with 12 bases left between them. This CDR3 is built from 15 residues. In DNA form, the CDR3 reads TGTGCCAGCAGCTTTCAAGGGGTGCACACAGATACGCAGTATTTT. Protein: CASSFQGVHTDTQYF.

The chain uses TRBV18 and TRBJ2-1, with D possibly TRBD2 on 7 matching bases. Trimming pared 1 base from V and 5 bases from J, leaving 24 bases between. The CDR3 runs 19 residues. The germline gives CDR1 KGHSH, CDR2 LQKENI. CDR3 nucleotides: TGTGCCAGCTCACCACTCGCCCTGGGGGGCGGGAGCGGGAACAATGAGCAGTTCTTC. Amino acids: CASSPLALGGGSGNNEQFF.

J is TRBJ2-3 and V is TRBV13; TRBD2 aligns across 12 bases. Per the germline V gene, CDR1 is PRHDT and CDR2 is FYEKMQ (reference sequence). This CDR3 comprises 18 residues. V lost 0 bases, J lost 6 bases, and 10 bases stayed unmatched. CDR3 sequence reads: CASSLGWLAGGHEDTQYF. CDR3 nucleotide sequence: TGTGCCAGCAGCTTAGGTTGGCTAGCGGGAGGGCATGAGGATACGCAGTATTTT.

In this sample, this clone turned up once. This chain links TRBV5-4 with TRBJ1-3; D is unresolved. Germline V CDR1 and CDR2: SGHNT, YYREEE (reference sequence). The CDR3 loop spans 14 amino acids. V lost 4 bases and J 4 bases, leaving 12 bases between the germline ends. The CDR3: CASSPRAEGNTIYF. The CDR3 coding sequence is TGTGCCAGCAGCCCTCGTGCGGAGGGAAACACCATATATTTT. Together with reference TRBV5-4 and TRBJ1-3, the CDR3 gives the full variable domain: ETGVTQSPTHLIKTRGQQVTLRCSSQSGHNTVSWYQQALGQGPQFIFQYYREEENGRGNFPPRFSGLQFPNYSSELNVNALELDDSALYLCASSPRAEGNTIYFGEGSWLTVV.

This sequence joins TRBV6-6 and TRBJ2-5; 7 bases are a match to TRBD2. The V segment lost 5 bases and the J segment 3 bases; nucleotides outside the gene matches: 9. This CDR3 region has 15 residues. Germline V gene lookup returns CDR1 MNHNY and CDR2 SVGAGI (reference sequence). The CDR3 DNA follows: TGTGCCAGCAGTAACCCTTCCGGGACTAAAGAGACCCAGTACTTC. Translated, it gives CASSNPSGTKETQYF.

This sequence joins TRBV7-2 and TRBJ2-7; no reliable D call. The V end was cut by 4 bases, the J end by 2 bases, with 6 bases between. This CDR3 spans 12 amino acids. In germline, CDR1 is SGHTA, CDR2 FQGNSA. CDR3 bases: TGTGCCAGCAGCTCTGACCCCTACGAGCAGTACTTC. Its protein product is CASSSDPYEQYF. The full variable domain, rest sourced from reference TRBV7-2 and TRBJ2-7, is GAGVSQSPSNKVTEKGKDVELRCDPISGHTALYWYRQSLGQGLEFLIYFQGNSAPDKSGLPSDRFSAERTGGSVSTLTIQRTQQEDSAVYLCASSSDPYEQYFGPGTRLTVT.

V gene TRBV29-1 combines with J gene TRBJ2-5; 11 nucleotides line up with TRBD1. Germline trimming cut 3 bases from V and 5 bases from J; bases unmatched to any gene: 14. Germline values: CDR1 SQVTM, CDR2 ANQGSEA. The CDR3 is 17 residues long. Here the CDR3 reads CSVDPYYRDRGLETQYF. The CDR3 DNA follows: TGCAGCGTTGACCCGTACTACCGGGACAGGGGGTTGGAGACCCAGTACTTC.

The rearrangement joins TRBV4-2 to TRBJ2-7; 9 positions match TRBD2. CDR3 length: 16 residues. V was clipped by 5 bases and J by 0 bases; unmatched bases: 8. CDR1 is LGHNA and CDR2 is YNFKEQ in the germline V gene. CDR3 nucleotide sequence: TGTGCCAGCAGCTCGAGCGGGAGGTCGGGCTCCTACGAGCAGTACTTC. Protein sequence: CASSSSGRSGSYEQYF.

This clone appeared a single time. The chain couples TRBV7-8 to TRBJ2-2, with TRBD2 matching over 8 bases. Germline values: CDR1 SGHVS, CDR2 FQNEAQ. V lost 0 bases to trimming and J lost 4 bases; unmatched junction nucleotides: 7. This CDR3 contains 17 residues. In DNA, the CDR3 is TGTGCCAGCAGCTTAGCTTACAGCGGGAGTAGCACCGGGGAGCTGTTTTTT. Translating gives CASSLAYSGSSTGELFF.

J is TRBJ2-1 and V is TRBV7-6; TRBD2 matches 11 bases. V trimming: 4 bases; J trimming: 7 bases; junction bases outside the gene matches: 9. This CDR3 region has 16 residues. CDR1 is SGHVS and CDR2 is FNYEAQ in the germline V gene. The CDR3 region is CASSSIAGGPRNEQFF. CDR3 nucleotides: TGTGCCAGCAGCTCCATAGCGGGAGGGCCTCGGAATGAGCAGTTCTTC.

This chain joins TRBV7-2 and TRBJ2-5; 7 bases match TRBD1. This CDR3 is 15 amino acids long. Germline V gene data show CDR1 as SGHTA and CDR2 as FQGNSA. The V and J ends lost 7 bases and 5 bases, in that order; junction bases with no gene match: 13. The chain's CDR3 is CASTFLTGSRETQYF. The CDR3 nucleotides read TGTGCCAGCACTTTTCTGACAGGGTCCCGGGAGACCCAGTACTTC.

This rearrangement joins TRBV27 to TRBJ1-4, with a tentative D call TRBD1 (5 bases). Trimming shortened V by 3 bases and J by 8 bases, and 16 bases separated the two germline ends. Germline assignment: CDR1 MNHEY and CDR2 SMNVEV (reference sequence). CDR3 length: 15 residues. CDR3 protein: CASSFNGGMGEKLFF. CDR3 nucleotide sequence: TGTGCCAGCAGTTTCAATGGGGGGATGGGGGAAAAACTGTTTTTT.

The CDR3 protein is CASRGGQGTYEQYF. The DNA of the CDR3 is TGTGCCAGCAGGGGAGGACAGGGCACCTACGAGCAGTACTTC. J is TRBJ2-7 and V is TRBV6-5, with 8 bases that match TRBD1. Germline loops: CDR1 MNHEY, CDR2 SVGAGI. The CDR3 runs to 14 residues. Trimming removed 6 bases from V and 2 bases from J; junction bases left unmatched: 6.

The chain couples TRBV11-2 to TRBJ2-7; 13 bases align to TRBD2. The J call may be mistaken, given a closer DNA end match to TRBJ2-1. This CDR3 has 18 amino acids. Germline V gene lookup returns CDR1 SGHAT and CDR2 FQNNGV. CDR3 sequence: CASSLWRTSGSVGNEQFF. The CDR3 DNA follows: TGTGCCAGCAGCTTATGGAGGACTAGCGGGAGTGTAGGCAATGAGCAGTTCTTC.

This chain joins TRBV27 and TRBJ1-5; maybe TRBD1 (6 bases). V was shortened by 5 bases and J by 3 bases, with 17 bases between the two germline ends. Germline lookup yields CDR1 MNHEY and CDR2 SMNVEV (reference sequence). CDR3 length: 16 amino acids. CDR3 nucleotides: TGTGCCAGCAGTCCCCTCCGGGGGCTTAACAATCAGCCCCAGCATTTT. This encodes CASSPLRGLNNQPQHF.

J is TRBJ2-7 and V is TRBV6-5; D unresolved. The V gene lost 8 bases and the J gene lost 3 bases, with 11 bases spanning the gap. The germline V gene encodes CDR1 MNHEY and CDR2 SVGAGI. CDR3 length: 12 amino acids. The CDR3 nucleotides read TGTGCCAGCGCGGTGACCCTCTACGAGCAGTACTTC. Translated: CASAVTLYEQYF.

This chain uses TRBV30 with TRBJ2-2; a weak D match, TRBD2 (6 bases). V lost 3 bases and J 4 bases, leaving 9 bases between the germline ends. The CDR3 extends over 13 amino acids. CDR1 is GTSNPN and CDR2 is SVGIG in the germline V gene (reference sequence). This CDR3 reads CAWSKGLTGELFF. The CDR3 nucleotides read TGTGCCTGGAGCAAGGGACTCACCGGGGAGCTGTTTTTT.

The chain has TRBV18 and TRBJ2-5, with TRBD1 as a possible D gene (6 bases). Germline-derived CDR1 and CDR2 are KGHSH and LQKENI. Trimming removed 1 base at V and 5 bases at J, with 14 bases between. This CDR3 spans 15 amino acids. The CDR3 here is CASSPRVQGGETQYF. CDR3 coding DNA: TGTGCCAGCTCACCACGGGTACAGGGCGGGGAGACCCAGTACTTC.

The chain employs TRBV9 and TRBJ1-1; D call uncertain. V was cut by 3 bases and J by 3 bases, with 9 bases left in between. The CDR3 has 13 residues. Germline loops: CDR1 SGDLS, CDR2 YYNGEE. DNA of the CDR3: TGTGCCAGCAGCGGCCGGACTGACACTGAAGCTTTCTTT. It translates to CASSGRTDTEAFF.

The CDR3 loop reads CASSLTLISTGELFF. DNA for the CDR3: TGTGCCAGCAGCTTAACTCTTATATCCACCGGGGAGCTGTTTTTT. The chain combines TRBV7-3 with TRBJ2-2; D gene uncertain. This CDR3 is built from 15 residues. Trimming pared 0 bases from V and 4 bases from J, leaving 9 bases between. From germline, CDR1 is SGHTA and CDR2 FQGTGA.

The V gene is TRBV5-8, the J gene TRBJ1-4; 8 nucleotides align to TRBD1. V dropped 6 bases and J dropped 8; count of bases not matched to a gene: 12. The length of the CDR3 is 15 residues. CDR1 is SGHTS and CDR2 is YDEGEE in the germline V gene. CDR3 DNA sequence: TGTGCCAGCAACGTCCCGGACAGGGTGAGGGAAAAACTGTTTTTT. This sequence encodes CASNVPDRVREKLFF.

CDR3 residues: CASSATTGGSSYEQYF. In nucleotides, the CDR3 is TGCGCCAGCAGCGCCACTACAGGGGGAAGCTCCTACGAGCAGTACTTC. This chain connects TRBV5-1 to TRBJ2-7; 8 nucleotides match TRBD1. Germline CDR1 SGHRS, CDR2 YFSETQ. The CDR3 consists of 16 residues. V dropped 4 bases and J dropped 0; count of bases not matched to a gene: 9. Full variable domain (missing parts from reference TRBV5-1 and TRBJ2-7): KAGVTQTPRYLIKTRGQQVTLSCSPISGHRSVSWYQQTPGQGLQFLFEYFSETQRNKGNFPGRFSGRQFSNSRSEMNVSTLELGDSALYLCASSATTGGSSYEQYFGPGTRLTVT.